Shown below are 20 T cell receptor beta chains from a single sample sequenced in a study of T cells expressing NK-cell markers. TCRdb reprocessed the 5' RACE reads and reports one entry per CDR3 protein, with no DNA. The repertoire table contains 450,000 to 600,000 distinct CDR3 sequences. What was sequenced was blood T cells: a sorted CD56 or NKG2C T cell subset, CD4+ or CD8+ T cells, or bulk PBMC T cells (not recorded which). These receptors all stem from a man younger than 30 in good health.

This chain uses TRBV6-5 with TRBJ2-7. Germline loops: CDR1 MNHEY, CDR2 SVGAGI. This CDR3 comprises 15 residues. The CDR3 spells CASSYGTERTYEQYF.

This chain uses TRBV14 with TRBJ2-5; the TRBD1 assignment by TCRdb is unverifiable without DNA. Germline-derived CDR1 and CDR2 are SGHDN and FVKESK. The CDR3 loop spans 13 amino acids. The CDR3: CASSPQTGVTQYF.

The V and J genes are TRBV2 and TRBJ2-3; TCRdb outputs TRBD2, but without DNA this stays unchecked. The CDR3 has 17 amino acids. Per the germline V gene, CDR1 is SNHLY and CDR2 is FYNNEI. CDR3 protein: CASSETVAGGRTDTQYF.

The chain couples TRBV7-8 to TRBJ2-2; TCRdb returns TRBD2, unconfirmable since there is no DNA. The CDR3 runs to 12 residues. Germline CDR1 SGHVS, CDR2 FQNEAQ. CDR3 protein: CASLRGTGELFF.

The chain recombines TRBV6-5 with TRBJ2-1; the D gene TCRdb calls, TRBD2, cannot be checked with no DNA. Germline CDR1 reads MNHEY; CDR2 reads SVGAGI. CDR3 length equals 16 residues. The CDR3 reads CASSYSASGSGGEQFF.

This sequence joins TRBV5-1 and TRBJ2-5; the D call from TCRdb, TRBD2, cannot be confirmed without DNA. There are 15 residues in the CDR3. The germline V gene encodes CDR1 SGHRS and CDR2 YFSETQ. CDR3: CASSPRDYPQETQYF. Full variable domain (outside the CDR3, taken from reference TRBV5-1 and TRBJ2-5): KAGVTQTPRYLIKTRGQQVTLSCSPISGHRSVSWYQQTPGQGLQFLFEYFSETQRNKGNFPGRFSGRQFSNSRSEMNVSTLELGDSALYLCASSPRDYPQETQYFGPGTRLLVL.

This chain joins TRBV12-3 or TRBV12-4 and TRBJ1-2. The CDR3 is 11 amino acids. The CDR3 region is CAKTYNYGYTF.

This sequence joins TRBV7-8 and TRBJ2-5; the TRBD2 assignment by TCRdb is unverifiable without DNA. Germline CDR1 SGHVS, CDR2 FQNEAQ. This CDR3 has 14 residues. The CDR3 loop reads CASSLVASLETQYF.

V and J are TRBV7-8 and TRBJ2-3; TCRdb names TRBD2, which stays unverified in the absence of DNA. Per the germline V gene, CDR1 is SGHVS and CDR2 is FQNEAQ. The CDR3 runs 15 residues. The CDR3 sequence: CASSSTSGDTDTQYF.

This chain uses TRBV27 with TRBJ1-6; no DNA is available, so the TRBD1 call from TCRdb remains unchecked. This CDR3 contains 14 residues. The germline gives CDR1 MNHEY, CDR2 SMNVEV (reference sequence). CDR3 residues: CASSVQGSNSPLHF.

CDR3: CASSQDVTGGMGNTIYF. The rearrangement joins TRBV4-2 to TRBJ1-3; TCRdb's D gene call, TRBD1, goes unchecked for lack of DNA. CDR3 size: 17 residues. Looked up from germline, CDR1 is LGHNA and CDR2 is YNFKEQ.

The chain couples TRBV5-1 to TRBJ1-1; TCRdb picks TRBD1, but there is no DNA to check that call. The CDR3 sequence is 16 residues long. Germline-derived CDR1 and CDR2 are SGHRS and YFSETQ. CDR3 region: CASSLGTRQANTEAFF.

This chain uses TRBV29-1 with TRBJ2-1; with no DNA, the TCRdb D assignment of TRBD2 cannot be verified. The CDR3 runs to 13 residues. Germline assignment: CDR1 SQVTM and CDR2 ANQGSEA. CDR3 protein: CSVWLAGNNEQFF.

The chain has TRBV6-5 and TRBJ2-7; TCRdb indicates TRBD1, and absent DNA this call remains unverified. Germline CDR1 is MNHEY and CDR2 is SVGAGI. The CDR3 has 17 residues. Here the CDR3 reads CASSYRGLAGEPYEQYF.

The CDR3 region is CATSDFEGLGSTDTQYF. This sequence joins TRBV24-1 and TRBJ2-3; TCRdb picks TRBD2, but there is no DNA to check that call. The CDR3 loop spans 17 amino acids. Looked up from germline, CDR1 is KGHDR and CDR2 is SFDVKD.

The chain has TRBV5-1 and TRBJ2-1; the TCRdb call, TRBD1, lacks DNA for checking. The CDR3 extends over 13 amino acids. Germline CDR1 is SGHRS and CDR2 is YFSETQ. The CDR3: CASSLQGYNEQFF.

CDR3 in amino acids: CASSQAFRGADTQYF. V usage is TRBV7-2 and J usage is TRBJ2-3; TCRdb outputs TRBD1, but without DNA this stays unchecked. Germline CDR1 is SGHTA and CDR2 is FQGNSA. This CDR3 region has 15 residues.

The chain combines TRBV12-3 or TRBV12-4 with TRBJ2-1; as DNA is missing, the TRBD2 call by TCRdb cannot be tested. The CDR3 consists of 15 residues. The CDR3 protein is CASSLISGRKNEQFF.

The V call is TRBV12-3 or TRBV12-4, the J call TRBJ2-2; TCRdb selects TRBD2, and the lack of DNA leaves this call unchecked. The CDR3 contains 15 residues. The CDR3 region is CASSTGLANTGELFF.

The chain has TRBV5-1 and TRBJ2-3; TCRdb's assignment of TRBD1 cannot be checked, as there is no DNA. CDR1 is SGHRS, CDR2 YFSETQ, per germline. This CDR3 comprises 11 residues. The CDR3 loop reads CASSLEGGQYF. The whole variable domain, remainder taken from reference TRBV5-1 and TRBJ2-3, is KAGVTQTPRYLIKTRGQQVTLSCSPISGHRSVSWYQQTPGQGLQFLFEYFSETQRNKGNFPGRFSGRQFSNSRSEMNVSTLELGDSALYLCASSLEGGQYFGPGTRLTVL.